These 31 T cell receptor beta chains share one sample of origin, sequenced in a study of cytomegalovirus exposure and HLA in healthy donors. The PCR contained 60 Vbeta and 13 Jbeta primers. Only in-frame clones appear in the TCRdb table, and some are missing; sequencing was by immunoSEQ multiplex PCR. The sample includes 150,000 to 200,000 clones, less than 85% seen only once; the top ten take around 1.6%. Sequencing input: PBMCs. The receptors were gathered from a girl aged 5-17 years in good health and CMV-seropositive.

The DNA of the CDR3 is TGCAGCGTTGACATAGCGGGGGGCCTGAAGACCCAGTACTTC. Translating gives CSVDIAGGLKTQYF. J is TRBJ2-5 and V is TRBV29-1; 10 bases line up with TRBD2. This CDR3 has 14 residues. V dropped 3 bases and J dropped 6; count of bases not matched to a gene: 7. Germline loops: CDR1 SQVTM, CDR2 ANQGSEA.

This clone has only a few counts. Other DNA variants within this sample encode the same CDR3. The genes are TRBV7-7 and TRBJ1-1; D gene ambiguous. Per the germline V gene, CDR1 is SSHAT and CDR2 is FNYEAQ (reference sequence). This CDR3 comprises 13 residues. The V end lost 3 bases, the J end lost 1 base, and 6 bases lay between the germline ends. CDR3 DNA: TGTGCCAGCAGCTTCAGTAAGAACACTGAAGCTTTCTTT. This encodes CASSFSKNTEAFF.

This clone was picked up a small number of times. V gene TRBV5-1 combines with J gene TRBJ2-1; 9 bases agree with TRBD2. With V trimmed by 4 bases and J by 2 bases, 7 bases remained unmatched. This CDR3 spans 16 amino acids. CDR1 and CDR2 (germline): SGHRS, YFSETQ. The CDR3 here is CASSRMGGGAYNEQFF. In DNA form, the CDR3 reads TGCGCCAGCAGCCGCATGGGCGGGGGGGCCTACAATGAGCAGTTCTTC.

This chain connects TRBV7-6 to TRBJ2-1; 7 positions match TRBD2. This CDR3 is 13 amino acids long. Trimming at V came to 1 base and at J to 7 bases, leaving 1 base not matched to a gene. Germline loops: CDR1 SGHVS, CDR2 FNYEAQ. CDR3 loop: CASSLGGGNEQFF. In nucleotides, the CDR3 is TGTGCCAGCAGCTTAGGCGGGGGAAATGAGCAGTTCTTC. The full variable domain, with the rest looked up from reference TRBV7-6 and TRBJ2-1, is GAGVSQSPRYKVTKRGQDVALRCDPISGHVSLYWYRQALGQGPEFLTYFNYEAQQDKSGLPNDRFSAERPEGSISTLTIQRTEQRDSAMYRCASSLGGGNEQFFGPGTRLTVL.

The chain is built from TRBV10-2 and TRBJ1-2; tentative D call: TRBD1 (6 bases). Germline-derived CDR1 and CDR2 are WSHSY and SAAADI. The V end lost 4 bases, the J end lost 2 bases, and 8 bases lay between the germline ends. The CDR3 length is 13 residues. CDR3 sequence: CASSVTGNYGYTF. CDR3 coding DNA: TGCGCCAGCAGTGTAACAGGGAACTATGGCTACACCTTC.

The chain recombines TRBV4-1 with TRBJ2-2, with 11 bases aligning to TRBD2. J lost 3 bases, V lost 4 bases, and 10 bases had no gene match. CDR3 length: 18 residues. Germline CDR1 is MGHRA and CDR2 is YSYEKL. This chain's CDR3 is CASSRLIAGGLDTGELFF. In DNA, the CDR3 is TGCGCCAGCAGCCGCCTGATAGCGGGGGGGCTAGACACCGGGGAGCTGTTTTTT.

This chain links TRBV11-2 with TRBJ2-2; 12 bases are a match to TRBD2. J gave up 5 bases and V 1 base, and 5 bases lay outside the gene matches. Per germline, CDR1 SGHAT and CDR2 FQNNGV. CDR3 length: 17 amino acids. The DNA of the CDR3 is TGTGCCAGCAGCTTAGGACTAGCGGGGGCGGGGACCGGGGAGCTGTTTTTT. The encoded protein is CASSLGLAGAGTGELFF.

The chain is built from TRBV29-1 and TRBJ2-2, with D perhaps matching TRBD1 (5 bases). Germline V CDR1 and CDR2: SQVTM, ANQGSEA. The V end was cut by 8 bases, the J end by 5 bases, with 9 bases between. The length of the CDR3 is 11 residues. This CDR3 is CSRKGTGELFF. In DNA, the CDR3 is TGCAGCCGAAAGGGGACCGGGGAGCTGTTTTTT.

In this sample, this clone turned up a few times. V gene TRBV12-5 combines with J gene TRBJ1-2, with D possibly matching TRBD1 (5 bases). V lost 0 bases and J 6 bases, leaving 11 bases between the germline ends. The CDR3 covers 14 residues. Germline assignment: CDR1 LGHNT and CDR2 FRNRAP. For the CDR3, the DNA is TGTGCTAGTGGTTTGGTCGGGGGTTCTGATGGCTACACCTTC. Amino acid sequence: CASGLVGGSDGYTF.

The chain links TRBV4-1 to TRBJ1-3, with D perhaps TRBD1 (6 bases). V was shortened by 6 bases and J by 0 bases, with 21 bases between the two germline ends. The CDR3 has 18 amino acids. Germline values: CDR1 MGHRA, CDR2 YSYEKL. The CDR3 coding sequence is TGCGCCAGCAGATCCCAGCTTAGGGACAAATACTCTGGAAACACCATATATTTT. Translation gives CASRSQLRDKYSGNTIYF.

This chain uses TRBV7-2 with TRBJ2-7; TRBD2 might be the D (6 bases). Per germline, CDR1 SGHTA and CDR2 FQGNSA. V dropped 4 bases and J dropped 5 bases, with 12 bases sitting between them. The CDR3 has 13 residues. The CDR3 sequence is CASSYRLGHEQYF. In DNA, the CDR3 is TGTGCCAGCAGCTACCGACTAGGCCACGAGCAGTACTTC.

The chain joins TRBV7-2 to TRBJ1-5, with D perhaps TRBD1 (5 bases). Germline V lookup: CDR1 SGHTA, CDR2 FQGNSA. The CDR3 extends over 18 amino acids. Trimming cost V 3 bases and J 0 bases, with 18 bases left between them. CDR3 nucleotide sequence: TGTGCCAGCAGCTTGAGGTCGAGGACACTTAATAGCAATCAGCCCCAGCATTTT. Amino acids: CASSLRSRTLNSNQPQHF.

The chain employs TRBV2 and TRBJ1-1; possible D gene TRBD1, 6 bases. From germline, CDR1 is SNHLY and CDR2 FYNNEI. The CDR3 has 14 residues. The V gene lost 7 bases and the J gene lost 0 bases, with 12 bases spanning the gap. CDR3 coding DNA: TGTGCCAGCACCCTTGGACAGTTGAACACTGAAGCTTTCTTT. It encodes CASTLGQLNTEAFF.

The rearrangement uses TRBV4-2 and TRBJ2-7; no clear D gene. The germline V gene encodes CDR1 LGHNA and CDR2 YNFKEQ. The V and J ends lost 0 bases and 0 bases respectively, with 9 bases between them. This CDR3 has 15 residues. DNA for the CDR3: TGTGCCAGCAGCCAAGACCGTGGGCCCTCCTACGAGCAGTACTTC. Amino acid sequence: CASSQDRGPSYEQYF.

CDR3 in DNA: TGTGCCAGCAGCTGGTGGGGGGTGGGCACAGATACGCAGTATTTT. Amino acids: CASSWWGVGTDTQYF. The chain carries TRBV7-2 and TRBJ2-3, with D tentatively TRBD2 (6 bases). The CDR3 spans 15 residues. V lost 4 bases and J 1 base, leaving 12 bases between the germline ends. In germline, CDR1 is SGHTA, CDR2 FQGNSA.

The rearrangement joins TRBV19 to TRBJ2-3, with D possibly matching TRBD2 (5 bases). This CDR3 spans 13 amino acids. V lost 7 bases, J lost 5 bases, and 13 bases lay in between. CDR1 and CDR2 (germline): LNHDA, SQIVND (reference sequence). CDR3 sequence (DNA): TGTGCCAGTATTGGTGGCCGGGGAGATACGCAGTATTTT. This sequence encodes CASIGGRGDTQYF.

The chain combines TRBV6-4 with TRBJ2-1; 9 bases line up with TRBD2. Germline CDR1 and CDR2: MRHNA and SNTAGT. The CDR3 extends over 15 amino acids. V lost 4 bases to trimming and J lost 4 bases; unmatched junction nucleotides: 5. The CDR3 sequence is CASSGSGGEYNEQFF. The CDR3 coding sequence is TGTGCCAGCAGTGGTAGCGGGGGCGAGTACAATGAGCAGTTCTTC.

Here the CDR3 reads CASSLGAAWSTDTQYF. The CDR3 region has the DNA TGTGCCAGCAGCTTAGGGGCAGCTTGGTCCACAGATACGCAGTATTTT. J is TRBJ2-3 and V is TRBV11-3, with D unresolved. V lost 1 base and J lost 2, with 13 bases in between. CDR1 and CDR2 (germline): SGHNT, YENEEA. There are 16 residues in the CDR3.

The J gene is TRBJ1-2, the V gene TRBV7-2, with a tentative D call TRBD1 (5 bases). This CDR3 is built from 13 residues. V lost 7 bases and J 4 bases, leaving 13 bases between the germline ends. Germline V gene lookup returns CDR1 SGHTA and CDR2 FQGNSA. Here the CDR3 reads CASTLGGTYGYTF. CDR3 sequence (DNA): TGTGCCAGCACCTTGGGGGGTACCTATGGCTACACCTTC.

Here the CDR3 reads CASSHPREDTQYF. The CDR3 region has the DNA TGTGCCAGCTCCCACCCCCGGGAAGATACGCAGTATTTT. The gene calls are TRBV18 and TRBJ2-3; maybe TRBD2 (5 bases). Trimming took off 6 bases at V and 5 bases at J, with 12 bases between the two ends. Germline-derived CDR1 and CDR2 are KGHSH and LQKENI. The length of the CDR3 is 13 residues.

V and J are TRBV10-3 and TRBJ1-1; 7 positions match TRBD1. This CDR3 is built from 13 residues. CDR1 and CDR2 from the germline V gene are ENHRY and SYGVKD. With 10 bases clipped from V and 5 bases from J, the junction kept 10 bases outside the gene matches. As DNA, the CDR3 is TGTGCCACCTCGACAGGGAGGACGACTGAAGCTTTCTTT. As protein: CATSTGRTTEAFF.

V gene TRBV7-2 combines with J gene TRBJ2-1, with unresolved D. Looked up from germline, CDR1 is SGHTA and CDR2 is FQGNSA. The CDR3 is 15 residues long. Trimming left V 1 base short and J 4 bases short, with 11 bases between. Here the CDR3 reads CASSLGSTQYNEQFF. In nucleotides, the CDR3 is TGTGCCAGCAGCTTAGGCTCCACGCAGTACAATGAGCAGTTCTTC.

This clone was found once. The chain links TRBV6-1 to TRBJ2-5; TRBD1 is a possible D gene (6 bases). Trimming took off 7 bases at V and 2 bases at J, with 11 bases between the two ends. This CDR3 spans 13 amino acids. Germline-derived CDR1 and CDR2 are MNHNS and SASEGT. For the CDR3, the DNA is TGTGCCAGCAACTATGGACAGCAAGAGACCCAGTACTTC. Translating it yields CASNYGQQETQYF.

The J gene is TRBJ1-1, the V gene TRBV2; D gene ambiguous. The CDR3 is 12 residues long. Per germline, CDR1 SNHLY and CDR2 FYNNEI. V was cut by 10 bases and J by 6 bases, with 15 bases left in between. This CDR3 reads CATSARRAEAFF. The CDR3 nucleotides are TGTGCCACCTCCGCAAGGAGGGCTGAAGCTTTCTTT.

V and J are TRBV7-8 and TRBJ1-6; 7 bases agree with TRBD1. The germline V gene encodes CDR1 SGHVS and CDR2 FQNEAQ. V lost 5 bases, J lost 6 bases, and 7 bases stayed unmatched. This CDR3 has 15 amino acids. The CDR3: CASSADRALNSPLHF. CDR3 DNA: TGTGCCAGCAGCGCCGACAGGGCTCTTAATTCACCCCTCCACTTT.

Only one count was recorded for this clone. CDR3 nucleotides: TGTGCCAGCAGCTTAGAGCCGAGCTCCTACGAGCAGTACTTC. It translates to CASSLEPSSYEQYF. The gene calls are TRBV11-2 and TRBJ2-7; D unresolved. V was clipped by 0 bases and J by 0 bases, with 6 bases between them. The CDR3 has 14 residues. Germline V CDR1 and CDR2: SGHAT, FQNNGV.

The chain recombines TRBV5-4 with TRBJ1-2; 8 nucleotides line up with TRBD1. Germline CDR1 is SGHNT and CDR2 is YYREEE (reference sequence). The ends lost 1 base at V and 8 bases at J; junction bases unmatched: 4. The CDR3 spans 13 residues. CDR3 amino acids: CASSLQGAEGYTF. Here the CDR3 DNA reads TGTGCCAGCAGCTTGCAGGGGGCGGAGGGCTACACCTTC.

V and J are TRBV5-4 and TRBJ2-7; D not certain. This CDR3 is built from 13 residues. Trimming removed 4 bases at V and 0 bases at J, with 8 bases between. Germline V gives CDR1 SGHNT, CDR2 YYREEE (reference sequence). This CDR3 is CASSQTPSYEQYF. The DNA for the CDR3 is TGTGCCAGCAGCCAGACTCCCTCCTACGAGCAGTACTTC.

This clone came up a few times. V is TRBV2 and J is TRBJ2-3, with D possibly TRBD2 on 5 matching bases. V gave up 6 bases and J gave up 1 base, with 11 bases separating them. The CDR3 extends over 14 amino acids. Germline V CDR1 and CDR2: SNHLY, FYNNEI. CDR3 sequence: CASRERFGTDTQYF. The CDR3 bases are TGTGCCAGCAGGGAGCGGTTCGGCACAGATACGCAGTATTTT.

This clone was found a few times. The V call is TRBV5-4, the J call TRBJ2-7; 13 positions agree with TRBD2. This CDR3 comprises 15 residues. V lost 4 bases, J lost 12 bases, and 13 bases stayed unmatched. Germline CDR1 reads SGHNT; CDR2 reads YYREEE (reference sequence). The DNA of the CDR3 is TGTGCCAGCAGCCGCCCGGGACTAGCGGGGACCTTGCCGTACTTC. The encoded protein is CASSRPGLAGTLPYF.

The V and J genes are TRBV9 and TRBJ2-7, with a possible D match to TRBD1 (6 bases). V lost 0 bases to trimming and J lost 3 bases, with 16 bases between them. Germline V lookup: CDR1 SGDLS, CDR2 YYNGEE. The CDR3 is 16 residues long. This CDR3 reads CASSVGTASFLYEQYF. The CDR3 nucleotides read TGTGCCAGCAGCGTAGGGACAGCCTCCTTCCTCTACGAGCAGTACTTC.